This note documents a single T cell receptor beta chain sequence. The antigen remains unidentified. TCRdb reanalyzed the 5' RACE reads and collapses them to one entry per CDR3 protein, without DNA. With some 440,000 distinct CDR3 sequences in the sample, the ten largest clones hold around 1.4%. The entry originates in a study of T cells expressing NK-cell markers. Across the study: Sorted CD3+CD56+NKG2C+, CD3+CD56+NKG2C- and CD3+CD56-NKG2C+ T-cell subsets were beta-chain profiled. Findings of the study overall: In a group of about 6 donors, dominant NKG2C+ clonotypes represented about 1.0-7.5% of CD8+ T cells. The CD3+CD56-NKG2C+ fraction of a handful of donors was also led by these clonotypes.

Germline V gene sequence: CDR1 DFQATT, CDR2 SNEGSKA (reference sequence). The CDR3 consists of 15 residues. The sample comprised blood T cells: a sorted CD56 or NKG2C T cell subset, CD4+ or CD8+ T cells, or bulk PBMC T cells (not recorded which). This chain links TRBV20-1 with TRBJ2-1; TCRdb outputs TRBD1, but without DNA this stays unchecked. This sequence was found in a woman between 50 and 59 years old in good health. This CDR3 is CSARPSDRGYNEQFF.